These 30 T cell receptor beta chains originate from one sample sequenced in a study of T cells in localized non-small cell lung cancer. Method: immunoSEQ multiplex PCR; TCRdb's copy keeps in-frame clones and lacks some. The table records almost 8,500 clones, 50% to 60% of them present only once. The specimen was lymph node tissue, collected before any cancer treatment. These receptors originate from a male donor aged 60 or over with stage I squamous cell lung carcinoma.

The CDR3 DNA follows: TGTGCCACCAGCAGAGATTTAGGCGGTAGGGTAAACATTCAGTACTTC. It is translated as CATSRDLGGRVNIQYF. The chain uses TRBV15 and TRBJ2-4; D is ambiguous. CDR3 length: 16 residues. CDR1 and CDR2 (germline): LNHNV, YYDKDF (reference sequence). V was clipped by 0 bases and J by 6 bases, with 15 bases between them.

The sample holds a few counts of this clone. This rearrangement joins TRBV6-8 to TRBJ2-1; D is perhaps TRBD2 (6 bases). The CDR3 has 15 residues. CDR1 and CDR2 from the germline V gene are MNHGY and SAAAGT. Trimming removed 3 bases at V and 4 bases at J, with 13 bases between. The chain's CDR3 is CASSYLIGGYNEQFF. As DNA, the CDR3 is TGTGCCAGCAGTTATCTTATCGGGGGATACAATGAGCAGTTCTTC.

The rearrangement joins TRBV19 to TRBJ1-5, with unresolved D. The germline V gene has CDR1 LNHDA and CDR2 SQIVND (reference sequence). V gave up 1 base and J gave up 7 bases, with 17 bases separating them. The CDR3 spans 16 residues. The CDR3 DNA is TGTGCCAGTAGTATAGTAGGGAGGGCGGGAAGGCAGCCCCAGCATTTT. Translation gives CASSIVGRAGRQPQHF.

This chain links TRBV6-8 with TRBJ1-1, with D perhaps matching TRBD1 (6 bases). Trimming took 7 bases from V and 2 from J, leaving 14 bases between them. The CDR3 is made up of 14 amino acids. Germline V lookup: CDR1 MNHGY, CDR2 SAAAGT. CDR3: CASTRGTLNTEAFF. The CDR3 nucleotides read TGTGCCAGCACCAGAGGGACACTCAACACTGAAGCTTTCTTT.

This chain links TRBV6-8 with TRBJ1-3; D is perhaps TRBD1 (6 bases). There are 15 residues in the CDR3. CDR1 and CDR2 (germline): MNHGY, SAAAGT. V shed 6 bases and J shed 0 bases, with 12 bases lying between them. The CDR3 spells CASRPDRSSGNTIYF. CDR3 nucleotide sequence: TGTGCCAGCAGACCCGACAGGAGCTCTGGAAACACCATATATTTT.

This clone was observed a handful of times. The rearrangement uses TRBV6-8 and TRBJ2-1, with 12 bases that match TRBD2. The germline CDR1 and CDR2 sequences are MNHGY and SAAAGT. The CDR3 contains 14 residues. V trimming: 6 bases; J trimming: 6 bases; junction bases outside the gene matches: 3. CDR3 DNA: TGTGCCAGCAGCCTAGCGGGGGGGACCAATGAGCAGTTCTTC. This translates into CASSLAGGTNEQFF.

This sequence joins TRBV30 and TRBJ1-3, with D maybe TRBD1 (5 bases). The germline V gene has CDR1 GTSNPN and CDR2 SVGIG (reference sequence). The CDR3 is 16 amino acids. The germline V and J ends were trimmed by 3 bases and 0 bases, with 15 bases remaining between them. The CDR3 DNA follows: TGTGCCTGGAGGGCCGGGACCGTCTTCTCTGGAAACACCATATATTTT. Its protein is CAWRAGTVFSGNTIYF. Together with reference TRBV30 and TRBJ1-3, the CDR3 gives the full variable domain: SQTIHQWPATLVQPVGSPLSLECTVEGTSNPNLYWYRQAAGRGLQLLFYSVGIGQISSEVPQNLSASRPQDRQFILSSKKLLLSDSGFYLCAWRAGTVFSGNTIYFGEGSWLTVV.

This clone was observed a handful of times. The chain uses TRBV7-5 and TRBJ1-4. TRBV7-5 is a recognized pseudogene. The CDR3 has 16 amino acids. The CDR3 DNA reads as TGTGCCAGCAGCCGCCGTTCGCCGTCAACTAATGAAAAACTGTTTTTT. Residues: CASSRRSPSTNEKLFF.

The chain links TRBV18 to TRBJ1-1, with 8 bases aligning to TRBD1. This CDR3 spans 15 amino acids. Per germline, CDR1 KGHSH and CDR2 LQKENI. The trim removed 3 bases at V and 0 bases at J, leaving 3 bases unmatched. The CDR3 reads CASSPTTGVNTEAFF. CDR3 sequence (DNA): TGTGCCAGCTCACCTACGACAGGGGTGAACACTGAAGCTTTCTTT.

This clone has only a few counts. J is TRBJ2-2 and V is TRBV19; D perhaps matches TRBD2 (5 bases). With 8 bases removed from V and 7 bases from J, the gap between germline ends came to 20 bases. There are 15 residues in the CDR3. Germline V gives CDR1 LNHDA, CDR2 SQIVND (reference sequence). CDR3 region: CASGQGSIVGGELFF. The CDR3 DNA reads TGTGCCAGTGGTCAAGGGAGTATCGTCGGCGGGGAGCTGTTTTTT. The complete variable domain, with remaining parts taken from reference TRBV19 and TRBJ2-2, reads DGGITQSPKYLFRKEGQNVTLSCEQNLNHDAMYWYRQDPGQGLRLIYYSQIVNDFQKGDIAEGYSVSREKKESFPLTVTSAQKNPTAFYLCASGQGSIVGGELFFGEGSRLTVL.

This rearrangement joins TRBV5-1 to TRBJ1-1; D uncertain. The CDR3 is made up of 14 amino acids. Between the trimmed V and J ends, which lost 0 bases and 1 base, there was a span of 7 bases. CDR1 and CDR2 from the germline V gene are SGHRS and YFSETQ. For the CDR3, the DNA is TGCGCCAGCAGCTTGGAAGGGAAGAACACTGAAGCTTTCTTT. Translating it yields CASSLEGKNTEAFF.

CDR3 loop: CASSYLDRADTIYF. CDR3 DNA: TGTGCCAGCAGTTACCTTGACAGGGCAGACACCATATATTTT. This sequence joins TRBV28 and TRBJ1-3, with TRBD1 matching over 7 bases. Germline CDR1 MDHEN, CDR2 SYDVKM. V shed 4 bases, J shed 8 bases, and the junction held 8 bases outside the gene matches. The CDR3 length is 14 residues.

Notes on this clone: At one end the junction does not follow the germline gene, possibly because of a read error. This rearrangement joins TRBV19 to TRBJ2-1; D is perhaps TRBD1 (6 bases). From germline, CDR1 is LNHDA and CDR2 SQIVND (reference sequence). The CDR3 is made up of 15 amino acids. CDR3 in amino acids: CASSIGTASYNERFF. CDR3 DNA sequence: TGTGCCAGTAGTATAGGGACAGCCTCCTACAATGAGCGGTTCTTC.

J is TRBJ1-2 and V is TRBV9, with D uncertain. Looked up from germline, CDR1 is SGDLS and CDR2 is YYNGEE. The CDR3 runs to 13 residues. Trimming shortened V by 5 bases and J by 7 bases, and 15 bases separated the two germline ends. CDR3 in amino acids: CASSPRGSLGYTF. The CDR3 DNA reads TGTGCCAGCAGTCCACGTGGGTCACTTGGCTACACCTTC. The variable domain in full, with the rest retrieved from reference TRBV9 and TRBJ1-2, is DSGVTQTPKHLITATGQRVTLRCSPRSGDLSVYWYQQSLDQGLQFLIQYYNGEERAKGNILERFSAQQFPDLHSELNLSSLELGDSALYFCASSPRGSLGYTFGSGTRLTVV.

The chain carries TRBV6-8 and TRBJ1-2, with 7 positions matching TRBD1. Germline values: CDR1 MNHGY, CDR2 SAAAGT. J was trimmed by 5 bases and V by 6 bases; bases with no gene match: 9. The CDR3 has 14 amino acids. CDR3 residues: CASRKTGTAYGYTF. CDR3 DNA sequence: TGTGCCAGCAGGAAAACCGGGACAGCTTATGGCTACACCTTC.

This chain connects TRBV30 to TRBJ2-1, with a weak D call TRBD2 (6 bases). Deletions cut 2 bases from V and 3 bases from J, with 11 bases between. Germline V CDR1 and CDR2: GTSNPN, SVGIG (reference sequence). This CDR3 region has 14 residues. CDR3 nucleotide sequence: TGTGCCTGGAGTACGGGGACTTTCTACAATGAGCAGTTCTTC. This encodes CAWSTGTFYNEQFF. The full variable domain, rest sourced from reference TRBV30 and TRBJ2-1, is SQTIHQWPATLVQPVGSPLSLECTVEGTSNPNLYWYRQAAGRGLQLLFYSVGIGQISSEVPQNLSASRPQDRQFILSSKKLLLSDSGFYLCAWSTGTFYNEQFFGPGTRLTVL.

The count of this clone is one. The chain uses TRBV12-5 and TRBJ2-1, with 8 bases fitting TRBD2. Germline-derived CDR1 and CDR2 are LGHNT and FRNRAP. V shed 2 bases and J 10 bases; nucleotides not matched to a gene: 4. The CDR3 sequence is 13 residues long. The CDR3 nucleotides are TGTGCTAGTGGTTTGATGATAGCGGGAGAGCAGTTCTTC. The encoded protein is CASGLMIAGEQFF.

DNA for the CDR3: TGTGCCAGTAGTTCAAGGGGCATAGATCAGCCCCAGCATTTT. Its translation: CASSSRGIDQPQHF. The chain recombines TRBV19 with TRBJ1-5; D is possibly TRBD1 (5 bases). The CDR3 totals 14 residues. Germline CDR1 and CDR2: LNHDA and SQIVND (reference sequence). Trimming left V 5 bases short and J 5 bases short, with 13 bases between.

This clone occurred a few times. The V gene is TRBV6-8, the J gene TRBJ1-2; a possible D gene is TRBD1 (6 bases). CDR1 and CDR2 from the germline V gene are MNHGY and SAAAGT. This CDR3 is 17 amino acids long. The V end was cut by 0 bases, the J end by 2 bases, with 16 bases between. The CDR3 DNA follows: TGTGCCAGCAGTTACTCGGTGGGGGGGCGGCGGAACTATGGCTACACCTTC. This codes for CASSYSVGGRRNYGYTF.

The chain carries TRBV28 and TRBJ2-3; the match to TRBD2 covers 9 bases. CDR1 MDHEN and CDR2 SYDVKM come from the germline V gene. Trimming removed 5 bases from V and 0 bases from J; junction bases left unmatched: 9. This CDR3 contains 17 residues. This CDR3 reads CASSILFAGGSTDTQYF. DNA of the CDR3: TGTGCCAGCAGTATCCTCTTTGCGGGGGGGAGCACAGATACGCAGTATTTT.

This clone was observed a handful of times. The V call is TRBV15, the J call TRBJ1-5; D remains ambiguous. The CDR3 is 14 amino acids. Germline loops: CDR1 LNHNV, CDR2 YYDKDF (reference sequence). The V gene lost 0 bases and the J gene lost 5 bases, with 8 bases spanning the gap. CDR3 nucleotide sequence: TGTGCCACCAGCAGAGATGGCGGGGATCAGCCCCAGCATTTT. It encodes CATSRDGGDQPQHF.

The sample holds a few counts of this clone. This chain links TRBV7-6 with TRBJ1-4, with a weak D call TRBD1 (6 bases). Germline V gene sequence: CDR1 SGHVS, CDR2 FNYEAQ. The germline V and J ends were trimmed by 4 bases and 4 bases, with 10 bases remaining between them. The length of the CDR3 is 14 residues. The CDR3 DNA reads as TGTGCCAGCAGCTCCGGACAGATTAATGAAAAACTGTTTTTT. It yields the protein CASSSGQINEKLFF. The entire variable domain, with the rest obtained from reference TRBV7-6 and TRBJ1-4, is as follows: GAGVSQSPRYKVTKRGQDVALRCDPISGHVSLYWYRQALGQGPEFLTYFNYEAQQDKSGLPNDRFSAERPEGSISTLTIQRTEQRDSAMYRCASSSGQINEKLFFGSGTQLSVL.

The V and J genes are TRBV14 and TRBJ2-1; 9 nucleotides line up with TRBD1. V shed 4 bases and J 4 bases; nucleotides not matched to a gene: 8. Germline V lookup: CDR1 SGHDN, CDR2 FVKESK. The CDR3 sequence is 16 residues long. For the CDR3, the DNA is TGTGCCAGCAGCCCGGGGACAGGGCGAGGGTACAATGAGCAGTTCTTC. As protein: CASSPGTGRGYNEQFF.

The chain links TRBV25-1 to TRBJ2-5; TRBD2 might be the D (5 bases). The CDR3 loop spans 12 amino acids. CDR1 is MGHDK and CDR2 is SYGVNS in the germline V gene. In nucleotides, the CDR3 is TGTGTCATCCCCGGGGTAGGCCGGGTCCAGTACTTC. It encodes CVIPGVGRVQYF. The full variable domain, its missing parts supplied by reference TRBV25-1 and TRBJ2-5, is EADIYQTPRYLVIGTGKKITLECSQTMGHDKMYWYQQDPGMELHLIHYSYGVNSTEKGDLSSESTVSRIRTEHFPLTLESARPSHTSQYLCVIPGVGRVQYFGPGTRLLVL.

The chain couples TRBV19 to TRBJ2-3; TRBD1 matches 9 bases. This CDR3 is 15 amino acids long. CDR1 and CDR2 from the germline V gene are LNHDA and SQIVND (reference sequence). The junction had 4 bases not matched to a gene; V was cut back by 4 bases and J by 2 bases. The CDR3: CASSTGQGLTDTQYF. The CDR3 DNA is TGTGCCAGTAGTACTGGACAGGGGCTCACAGATACGCAGTATTTT.

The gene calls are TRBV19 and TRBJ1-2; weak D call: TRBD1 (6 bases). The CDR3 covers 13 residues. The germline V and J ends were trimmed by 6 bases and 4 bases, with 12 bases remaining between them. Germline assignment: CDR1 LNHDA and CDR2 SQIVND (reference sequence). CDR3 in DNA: TGTGCCAGTAGGGGTGGACAGAGCTATGGCTACACCTTC. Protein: CASRGGQSYGYTF.

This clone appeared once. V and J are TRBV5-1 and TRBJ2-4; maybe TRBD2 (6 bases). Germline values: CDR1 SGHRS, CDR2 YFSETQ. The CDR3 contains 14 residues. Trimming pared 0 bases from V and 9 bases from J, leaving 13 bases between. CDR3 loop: CASSLAGGSGIQYF. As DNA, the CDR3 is TGCGCCAGCAGCTTGGCCGGAGGGTCCGGCATTCAGTACTTC.

CDR3 amino acids: CASSIARGDEQFF. CDR3 nucleotides: TGTGCCAGTAGTATCGCTCGAGGTGATGAGCAGTTCTTC. V is TRBV19 and J is TRBJ2-1; D gene uncertain. Looked up from germline, CDR1 is LNHDA and CDR2 is SQIVND (reference sequence). V dropped 3 bases and J dropped 8 bases, with 11 bases sitting between them. CDR3 length: 13 amino acids.

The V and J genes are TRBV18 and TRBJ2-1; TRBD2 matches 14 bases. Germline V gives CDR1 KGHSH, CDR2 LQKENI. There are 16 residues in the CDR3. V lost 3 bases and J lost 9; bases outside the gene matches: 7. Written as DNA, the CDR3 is TGTGCCAGCTCACCCCGACTAGCGGGAGGGCCTATTGAGCAGTTCTTC. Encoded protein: CASSPRLAGGPIEQFF.

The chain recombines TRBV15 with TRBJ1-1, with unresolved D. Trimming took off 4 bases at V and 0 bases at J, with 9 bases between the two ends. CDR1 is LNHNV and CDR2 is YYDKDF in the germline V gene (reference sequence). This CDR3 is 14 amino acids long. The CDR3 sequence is CATSTPNMNTEAFF. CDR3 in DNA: TGTGCCACCAGCACCCCAAACATGAACACTGAAGCTTTCTTT.